These T cell receptor beta chains were read from a single sample in a study of OX40 agonist ivuxolimab in advanced cancers. The assay was immunoSEQ multiplex PCR, and TCRdb's table has in-frame clones only and misses some. Among approximately 71,000 clones listed, about 82% were seen once. Sequenced material: CD4+ or CD8+ T cells sorted from blood, taken in a trial of the OX40 agonist ivuxolimab. These receptors were obtained from an adult with an advanced solid tumor such as melanoma, head and neck, liver or kidney cancer. CDR3s include the opening cysteine and the closing phenylalanine or tryptophan. The D gene is left open where the match is weak. Clone size is not always given. Where it is, it says once, few, many or a class for expanded clones.

size	J	V	D	DNA	CDR3
-	TRBJ1-1	TRBV5-1	TRBD1	TGCGCCAGCAGCTCCGCAGGGGGATCGGACACTGAAGCTTTCTTT	CASSSAGGSDTEAFF
-	TRBJ2-1	TRBV25-1	-	TGTGCCAGCAGTGGACTAGGATCGAATGAGCAGTTCTTC	CASSGLGSNEQFF
-	TRBJ1-1	TRBV6-5	-	TGTGCCAGCAGTTATCGGGGGAACACTGAAGCTTTCTTT	CASSYRGNTEAFF
-	TRBJ2-3	TRBV29-1	-	TGCAGCGTTGACGACAGGCAAATCCCAGATACGCAGTATTTT	CSVDDRQIPDTQYF
-	TRBJ1-5	TRBV7-9	-	TGTGCCAGCAGCCGGGGGGAGAGCGGGCAGCCCCAGCATTTT	CASSRGESGQPQHF
medium-sized	TRBJ2-7	TRBV28	-	TGTGCCAGCAGCCCCCTAGGAGGGACACAGTACGAGCAGTACTTC	CASSPLGGTQYEQYF
-	TRBJ1-1	TRBV28	TRBD1	TGTGCCAGCAGTTTATGGGACAGGGACACTGAAGCTTTCTTT	CASSLWDRDTEAFF
-	TRBJ1-5	TRBV27	-	TGTGCCAGCAGTTTAAAGCCAGGTAATCAGCCCCAGCATTTT	CASSLKPGNQPQHF
-	TRBJ1-5	TRBV7-8	-	TGTGCCAGCAGCTTAGTTAGCAATCAGCCCCAGCATTTT	CASSLVSNQPQHF
-	TRBJ1-1	TRBV10-1	-	TGCGCCAGCAGCCGGACAGAAAACACTGAAGCTTTCTTT	CASSRTENTEAFF
-	TRBJ2-2	TRBV19	-	TGTGCCAGTAGTCCACGGAGAGATAGGCCCGGGGAGCTGTTTTTT	CASSPRRDRPGELFF
-	TRBJ2-5	TRBV11-2	-	TGTGCCAGCAGCTTAGCTCCCCAAGAGACCCAGTACTTC	CASSLAPQETQYF
-	TRBJ1-1	TRBV20-1	-	TGCAGTGCTAGGTCGGGTCAGGAAGCTTTCTTT	CSARSGQEAFF
-	TRBJ2-1	TRBV28	TRBD1	TGTGCCAGCAGTTTCACAGGGGGCTCCTACAATGAGCAGTTCTTC	CASSFTGGSYNEQFF
-	TRBJ2-5	TRBV7-8	-	TGTGCCAGCAGCTTAGCGCCGATCCAAGAGACCCAGTACTTC	CASSLAPIQETQYF
few	TRBJ2-1	TRBV7-3	TRBD1	TGTGCCAGCAGCTTCGGTAGGGGGCAAGGGGAGCAGTTCTTC	CASSFGRGQGEQFF
-	TRBJ1-2	TRBV4-1	TRBD1	TGCGCCAGCAGCCGCGGACCGGGACAGGGCAACTATGGCTACACCTTC	CASSRGPGQGNYGYTF
-	TRBJ2-7	TRBV11-2	-	TGTGCCAGCAGCTTGAGAGGGAGTGATTACGAGCAGTACTTC	CASSLRGSDYEQYF
-	TRBJ2-3	TRBV2	TRBD2	TGTGCCAGCAGTGAATGGGGACTAGCGGGAGGGCCAGATACGCAGTATTTT	CASSEWGLAGGPDTQYF
-	TRBJ2-7	TRBV13	TRBD1	TGTGCCAGCAGCTTCGTGGGACAGGGGGTCCACGAGCAGTACTTC	CASSFVGQGVHEQYF
-	TRBJ2-3	TRBV19	-	TGTGCCAGTAGTATAGTCCGGGGTCCCAAGTATACGCAGTATTTT	CASSIVRGPKYTQYF
-	TRBJ2-5	TRBV10-3	TRBD2	TGTGCCATCAGTGCTTCTAGCGGGAGGGCCGGGGAGACCCAGTACTTC	CAISASSGRAGETQYF
few	TRBJ1-5	TRBV7-2	-	TGTGCCAGCAGCTTAGCCTGGGATTCCAATCAGCCCCAGCATTTT	CASSLAWDSNQPQHF
-	TRBJ2-1	TRBV4-3	TRBD2	TGCGCCAGCAGCCAAGAACAACTAGCGGTCTACAATGAGCAGTTCTTC	CASSQEQLAVYNEQFF
-	TRBJ1-6	TRBV18	-	TGTGCCAGCTCACCTGGACAGAATAATTCACCCCTCCACTTT	CASSPGQNNSPLHF
-	TRBJ2-7	TRBV5-4	-	TGCGCCAGCAGCCAAGAGAGGGGGGCGTCCTACGAGCAGTACTTC	CASSQERGASYEQYF
-	TRBJ2-7	TRBV7-2	-	TGTGCCAGCAGCTTAGAATTATTCGGCAGGATTAGCTCCTACGAGCAGTACTTC	CASSLELFGRISSYEQYF
once	TRBJ1-6	TRBV28	-	TGTGCCAGCAGTTTATTGCGGGATAATTCACCCCTCCACTTT	CASSLLRDNSPLHF